The clone carrying this TCR beta chain turned up a few times. Germline CDR1 and CDR2: WNHNN and SYGVQD (reference sequence). The CDR3 length is 14 residues. The trim removed 3 bases at V and 2 bases at J, leaving 2 bases unmatched. Sequenced by immunoSEQ multiplex PCR; TCRdb stores in-frame clones only, minus some. The sample lists 80,000 or so clones; over 80% were seen once. This specimen belongs to a study of T cell clones after liver transplantation. As for the study in general: Samples came from ITN030ST, which attempted immunosuppression withdrawal within 2 years of liver transplantation.

This sequence was found in a human patient who received a liver transplant. A subset of T cells may come from the graft donor. The source material was CD4+ T cells from blood, sampled just over 45 months after liver transplant. The chain carries TRBV10-1 and TRBJ2-7; 9 nucleotides match TRBD2. The CDR3 spells CASSEGGRAYEQYF. The CDR3 nucleotides read TGCGCCAGCAGTGAAGGCGGGAGGGCCTACGAGCAGTACTTC.